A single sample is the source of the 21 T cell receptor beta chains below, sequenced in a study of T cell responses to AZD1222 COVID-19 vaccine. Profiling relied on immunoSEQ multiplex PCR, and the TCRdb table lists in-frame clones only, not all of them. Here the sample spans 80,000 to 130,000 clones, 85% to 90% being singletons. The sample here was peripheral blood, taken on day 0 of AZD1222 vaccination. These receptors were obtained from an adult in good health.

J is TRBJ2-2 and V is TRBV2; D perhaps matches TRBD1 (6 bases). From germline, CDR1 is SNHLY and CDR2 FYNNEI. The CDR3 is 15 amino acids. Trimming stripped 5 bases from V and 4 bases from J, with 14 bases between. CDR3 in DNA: TGTGCCAGCAGTTTCACAGGGTTAGTCACCGGGGAGCTGTTTTTT. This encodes CASSFTGLVTGELFF.

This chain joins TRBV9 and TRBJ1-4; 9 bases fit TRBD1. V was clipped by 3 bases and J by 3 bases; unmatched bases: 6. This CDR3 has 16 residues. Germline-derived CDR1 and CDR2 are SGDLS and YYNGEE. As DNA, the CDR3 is TGTGCCAGCAGCGCCGGGGGGACAGGGTCTAATGAAAAACTGTTTTTT. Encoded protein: CASSAGGTGSNEKLFF.

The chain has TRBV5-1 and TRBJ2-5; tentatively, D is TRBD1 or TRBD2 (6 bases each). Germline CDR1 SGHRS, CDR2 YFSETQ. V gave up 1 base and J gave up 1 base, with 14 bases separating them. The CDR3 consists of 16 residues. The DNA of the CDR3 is TGCGCCAGCAGCTTGTCCCAAGGGGGGATCCAAGAGACCCAGTACTTC. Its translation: CASSLSQGGIQETQYF.

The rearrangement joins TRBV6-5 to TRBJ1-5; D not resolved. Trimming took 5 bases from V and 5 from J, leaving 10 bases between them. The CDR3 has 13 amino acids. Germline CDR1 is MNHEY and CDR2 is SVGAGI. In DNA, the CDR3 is TGTGCCAGCAGTCTTGAGTATGATCAGCCCCAGCATTTT. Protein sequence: CASSLEYDQPQHF.

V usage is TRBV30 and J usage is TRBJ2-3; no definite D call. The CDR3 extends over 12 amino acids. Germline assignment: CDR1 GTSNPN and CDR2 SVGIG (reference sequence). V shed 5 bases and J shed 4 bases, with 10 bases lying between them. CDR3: CAWGEVADTQYF. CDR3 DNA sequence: TGTGCCTGGGGAGAGGTCGCAGATACGCAGTATTTT.

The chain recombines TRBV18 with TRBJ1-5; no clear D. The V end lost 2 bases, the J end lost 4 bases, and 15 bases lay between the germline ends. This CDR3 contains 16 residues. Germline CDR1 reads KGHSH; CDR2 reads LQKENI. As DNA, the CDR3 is TGTGCCAGCTCACCAGAAGTCTCAGTACTGAATCAGCCCCAGCATTTT. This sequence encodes CASSPEVSVLNQPQHF.

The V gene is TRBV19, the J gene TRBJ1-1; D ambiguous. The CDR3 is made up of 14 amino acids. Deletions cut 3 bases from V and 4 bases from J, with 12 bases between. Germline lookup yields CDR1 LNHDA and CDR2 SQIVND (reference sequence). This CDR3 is CASSILDGSTEAFF. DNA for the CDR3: TGTGCCAGTAGTATCCTTGATGGTAGCACTGAAGCTTTCTTT.

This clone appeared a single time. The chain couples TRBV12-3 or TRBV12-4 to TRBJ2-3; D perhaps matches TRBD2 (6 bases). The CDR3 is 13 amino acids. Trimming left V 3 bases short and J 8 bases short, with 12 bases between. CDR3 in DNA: TGTGCCAGCAGTTTTCGAGCGGGCCGTACGCAGTATTTT. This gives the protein CASSFRAGRTQYF.

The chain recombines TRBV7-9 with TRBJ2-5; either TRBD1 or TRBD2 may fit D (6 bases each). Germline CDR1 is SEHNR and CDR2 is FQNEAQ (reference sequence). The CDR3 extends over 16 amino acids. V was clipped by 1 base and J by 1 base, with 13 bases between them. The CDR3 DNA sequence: TGTGCCAGCAGCTTAGTGGGGGCGGGGCCCCAAGAGACCCAGTACTTC. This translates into CASSLVGAGPQETQYF.

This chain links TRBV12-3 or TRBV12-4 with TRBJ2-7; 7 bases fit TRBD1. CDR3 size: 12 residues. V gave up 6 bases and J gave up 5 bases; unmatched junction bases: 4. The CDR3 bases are TGTGCCAGCAGGGACAGGTATCACGAGCAGTACTTC. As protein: CASRDRYHEQYF.

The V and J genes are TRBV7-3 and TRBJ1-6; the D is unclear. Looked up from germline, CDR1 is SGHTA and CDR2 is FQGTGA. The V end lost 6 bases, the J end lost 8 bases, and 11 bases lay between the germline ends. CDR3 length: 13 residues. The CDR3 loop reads CASRATMDSPLHF. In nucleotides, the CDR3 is TGTGCCAGCAGGGCCACCATGGATTCACCCCTCCACTTT. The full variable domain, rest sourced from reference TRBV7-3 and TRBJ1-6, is GAGVSQTPSNKVTEKGKYVELRCDPISGHTALYWYRQSLGQGPEFLIYFQGTGAADDSGLPNDRFFAVRPEGSVSTLKIQRTERGDSAVYLCASRATMDSPLHFGNGTRLTVT.

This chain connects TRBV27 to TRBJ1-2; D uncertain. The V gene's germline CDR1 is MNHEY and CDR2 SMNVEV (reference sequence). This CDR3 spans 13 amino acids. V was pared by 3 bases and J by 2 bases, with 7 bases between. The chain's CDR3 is CASSFVGNYGYTF. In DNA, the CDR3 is TGTGCCAGCAGTTTTGTCGGAAACTATGGCTACACCTTC.

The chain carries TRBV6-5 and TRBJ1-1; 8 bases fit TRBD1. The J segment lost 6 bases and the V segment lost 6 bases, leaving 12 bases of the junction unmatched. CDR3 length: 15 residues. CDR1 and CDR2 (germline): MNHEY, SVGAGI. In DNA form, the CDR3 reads TGTGCCAGCAGGCCTGGGACAGGTCTTTTGGCTGAAGCTTTCTTT. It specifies CASRPGTGLLAEAFF.

CDR3 loop: CASSLDPGLAANTGELFF. In nucleotides, the CDR3 is TGTGCCAGCAGCTTAGATCCAGGACTAGCGGCGAACACCGGGGAGCTGTTTTTT. The gene calls are TRBV11-2 and TRBJ2-2, with 10 nucleotides matching TRBD2. Germline assignment: CDR1 SGHAT and CDR2 FQNNGV. This CDR3 has 18 residues. With 0 bases clipped from V and 0 bases from J, the junction kept 4 bases outside the gene matches.

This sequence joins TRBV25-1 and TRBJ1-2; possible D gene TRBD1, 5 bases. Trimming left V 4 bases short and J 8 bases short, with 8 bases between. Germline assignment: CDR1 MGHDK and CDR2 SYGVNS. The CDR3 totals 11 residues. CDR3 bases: TGTGCCAGCAGTGTTGGGGCGGGCTACACCTTC. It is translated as CASSVGAGYTF.

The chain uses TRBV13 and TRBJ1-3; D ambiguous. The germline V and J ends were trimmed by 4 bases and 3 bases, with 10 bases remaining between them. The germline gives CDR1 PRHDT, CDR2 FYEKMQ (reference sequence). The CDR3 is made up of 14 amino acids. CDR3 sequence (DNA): TGTGCCAGCAGCTCAGACACGCTTGGAAACACCATATATTTT. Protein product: CASSSDTLGNTIYF.

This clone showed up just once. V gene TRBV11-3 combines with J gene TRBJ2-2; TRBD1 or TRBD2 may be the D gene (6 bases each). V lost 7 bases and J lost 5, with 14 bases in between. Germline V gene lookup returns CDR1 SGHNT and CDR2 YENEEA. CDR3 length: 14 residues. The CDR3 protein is CASTYLGGTGELFF. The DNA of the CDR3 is TGTGCCAGCACCTACTTAGGGGGGACCGGGGAGCTGTTTTTT.

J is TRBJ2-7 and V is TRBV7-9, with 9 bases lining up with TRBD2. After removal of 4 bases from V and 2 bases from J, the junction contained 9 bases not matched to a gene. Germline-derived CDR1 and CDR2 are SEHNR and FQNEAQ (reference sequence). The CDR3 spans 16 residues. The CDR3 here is CASSSTSGGRAYEQYF. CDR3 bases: TGTGCCAGCAGCTCGACCTCGGGCGGGAGGGCCTACGAGCAGTACTTC.

The CDR3 DNA is TGTGCCAGCAGTGAATACACAGGGCCCACAGATACGCAGTATTTT. Its protein product is CASSEYTGPTDTQYF. V gene TRBV25-1 combines with J gene TRBJ2-3; weak D call: TRBD1 (6 bases). The CDR3 is 15 residues long. Trimming removed 0 bases at V and 2 bases at J, with 9 bases between. CDR1 and CDR2 (germline): MGHDK, SYGVNS.

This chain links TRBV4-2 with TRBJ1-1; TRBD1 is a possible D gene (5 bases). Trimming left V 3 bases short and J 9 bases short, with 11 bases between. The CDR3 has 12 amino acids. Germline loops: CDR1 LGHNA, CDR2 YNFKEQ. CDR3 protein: CASSQDTEKAFF. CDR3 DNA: TGTGCCAGCAGCCAGGACACAGAAAAAGCTTTCTTT.

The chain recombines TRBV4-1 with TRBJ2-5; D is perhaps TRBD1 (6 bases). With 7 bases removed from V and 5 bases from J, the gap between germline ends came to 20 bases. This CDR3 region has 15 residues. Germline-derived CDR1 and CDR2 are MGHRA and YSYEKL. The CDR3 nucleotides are TGCGCCAGCACCCAGGGGTTAGGACATGGTGAGACCCAGTACTTC. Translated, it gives CASTQGLGHGETQYF.